A selection of T cell receptor beta chains follows, all from one sample in a study of cytomegalovirus exposure and HLA in healthy donors. The table came from immunoSEQ multiplex PCR; TCRdb's copy has only in-frame clones and leaves some out. The sample has about 73,000 clones, roughly 90% seen once. Sequencing was carried out using PBMCs. The receptor set was obtained from a woman aged 18-29 years in good health and CMV-seropositive. Both conserved end residues are trimmed from each CDR3. Clone size is given for some rows only: seen once, a few or many times, or a class if the clone is expanded.

clone_size | j_call | v_call | cdr3_aa
. | TRBJ2-1 | TRBV11-3 | ASSFSSGGVNEQF
. | TRBJ2-1 | TRBV19 | ASSIVGLASYNEQF
once | TRBJ2-3 | TRBV7-2 | ASSSVGQDTQY
. | TRBJ2-1 | TRBV7-2 | ASSFYRDNEQF
. | TRBJ1-5 | TRBV6-5 | ASSSTELKYQPQH
. | TRBJ1-2 | TRBV28 | ASTTSGSTGRGYT
. | TRBJ2-3 | TRBV6-4 | ASSRLAGSTDTQY
. | TRBJ2-1 | TRBV7-8 | ASSLIGRGNNEQF
. | TRBJ2-7 | TRBV29-1 | SVEGSSGSYEQY
. | TRBJ2-7 | TRBV7-2 | ASSLGGSGTNPLGEQY
. | TRBJ1-5 | TRBV19 | ASSPSREPGNQPQH
. | TRBJ2-1 | TRBV27 | ASSAGTGGYNEQF
. | TRBJ2-1 | TRBV6-6 | ASNLASGGDYNEQF
. | TRBJ1-4 | TRBV5-6 | ASTQATKYRGQGEKLF
few | TRBJ1-1 | TRBV18 | ASSPPGSNTEAF
. | TRBJ1-5 | TRBV18 | ASSTGRQPNQPQH
. | TRBJ2-3 | TRBV30 | AYNRDRTDTQY